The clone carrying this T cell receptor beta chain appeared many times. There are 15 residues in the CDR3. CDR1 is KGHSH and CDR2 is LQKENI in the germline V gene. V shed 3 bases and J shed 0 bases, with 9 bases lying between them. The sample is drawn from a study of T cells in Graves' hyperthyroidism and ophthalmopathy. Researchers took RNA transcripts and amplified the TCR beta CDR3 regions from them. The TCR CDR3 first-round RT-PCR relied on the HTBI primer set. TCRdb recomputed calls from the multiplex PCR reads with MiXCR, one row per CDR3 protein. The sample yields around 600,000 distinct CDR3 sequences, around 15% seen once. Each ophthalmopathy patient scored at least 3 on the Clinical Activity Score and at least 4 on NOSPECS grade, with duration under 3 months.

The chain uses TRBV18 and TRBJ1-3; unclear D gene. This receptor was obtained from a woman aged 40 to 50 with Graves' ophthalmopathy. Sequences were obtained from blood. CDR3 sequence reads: CASSPPIISGNTIYF. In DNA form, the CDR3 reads TGTGCCAGCTCACCTCCCATCATCTCTGGAAACACCATATATTTT.